This record covers a single T cell receptor beta chain. The antigen remains undetermined. The data stem from a study of spatial heterogeneity in lung cancer. Overall study results and limits: Expanded intratumoral alpha and beta TCR counts tracked tumor mutation counts.

The V gene's germline CDR1 is LGHNA and CDR2 YNFKEQ. The J segment lost 5 bases and the V segment lost 0 bases, leaving 3 bases of the junction unmatched. This CDR3 has 17 amino acids. Single TCR cDNA molecules each had their own unique molecular identifier. TCRdb re-analysed the 5' RACE reads in MiXCR, keeping a single row per CDR3 protein. Of 20,000 to 25,000 distinct CDR3 sequences in the sample, 5% to 7% were seen once. Documented time point: sample taken at primary tumor resection. TCRs were sequenced from unsorted whole RNA of tumor, nontumor lung or PBMC. The sequenced sample was lung tumor tissue, obtained at surgery. This chain connects TRBV4-2 to TRBJ2-2, with 13 bases aligning to TRBD2. The TCR comes from a male donor with early-stage non-small cell lung cancer. The CDR3 DNA reads TGTGCCAGCAGCCAAGACCAGGGACTAGCGGGGACCGGGGAGCTGTTTTTT. Protein product: CASSQDQGLAGTGELFF.